This T cell receptor (beta chain) was captured by sequencing in a study of Graves' ophthalmopathy and Graves' hyperthyroidism. Background on the study: Peripheral blood was obtained at first diagnosis, ahead of any treatment. General observations from the study: Ophthalmopathy progression prediction by the model yielded a sensitivity of 55% to 71% and a specificity of roughly 72%.

Germline-derived CDR1 and CDR2 are DFQATT and SNEGSKA (reference sequence). The CDR3 runs 12 residues. Trimming pared 5 bases from V and 0 bases from J, leaving 7 bases between. RNA transcripts were the template, and TCR beta CDR3 regions were amplified from them. The authors performed first-round RT-PCR with HTBI primers and then a second-round multiplex PCR. TCRdb recomputed calls from the multiplex PCR reads with MiXCR, one row per CDR3 protein. Among approximately 460,000 distinct CDR3 sequences listed, roughly 14% were seen once. This clonotype was picked up a small number of times. Its antigen is still unknown. Exclusion criteria comprised other autoimmune diseases, uncontrolled infections, pregnancy or lactation in patients. The diagnostic workup employed clinical symptoms, serum thyroxine, TRAb, thyroid ultrasound and orbital computed tomography.

V gene TRBV20-1 combines with J gene TRBJ2-5; D is uncertain. Sequenced input: blood. The receptor was derived from a woman in her thirties with Graves' ophthalmopathy. CDR3 in DNA: TGCAGTGCTCGATCGTACCAAGAGACCCAGTACTTC. The encoded protein is CSARSYQETQYF.